One sample yielded the 7 T cell receptor beta chains listed below, sequenced in a study of early T cells in non-severe SARS-CoV-2 infection. TCRdb called the 5' RACE reads again in MiXCR, with one record for every CDR3 protein. The sample shows more than 85,000 distinct CDR3 sequences, 16% of them seen only once. The specimen sequenced was whole blood. The receptors originated from an adult who was a healthcare worker with PCR-confirmed SARS-CoV-2 infection or an uninfected control (not recorded which).

Only a few counts were recorded for this clonotype. This chain links TRBV4-3 with TRBJ1-1; unclear D gene. V was cut by 2 bases and J by 10 bases, with 14 bases left in between. The CDR3 has 13 amino acids. Germline CDR1 is LGHNA and CDR2 is YSLEER. This CDR3 is CASSQQEGGGAFF. CDR3 in DNA: TGCGCCAGCAGCCAACAGGAGGGTGGAGGAGCTTTCTTT.

CDR3 loop: CASSPNGGLTSSYNEQFF. DNA of the CDR3: TGTGCCAGCAGTCCAAACGGGGGGTTGACAAGCTCCTACAATGAGCAGTTCTTC. V usage is TRBV28 and J usage is TRBJ2-1; 7 positions agree with TRBD2. The junction had 13 bases not matched to a gene; V was cut back by 5 bases and J by 0 bases. The CDR3 runs to 18 residues. Germline-derived CDR1 and CDR2 are MDHEN and SYDVKM.

V gene TRBV29-1 combines with J gene TRBJ2-1, with D hard to call. V lost 4 bases and J 4 bases, leaving 14 bases between the germline ends. The CDR3 extends over 14 amino acids. The germline CDR1 and CDR2 sequences are SQVTM and ANQGSEA. In DNA, the CDR3 is TGCAGCGTTGGTGCGTATGATCGGTACAATGAGCAGTTCTTC. Its protein product is CSVGAYDRYNEQFF.

In its sample, this clonotype was seen a few times. V and J are TRBV9 and TRBJ2-1; 9 bases fit TRBD2. CDR1 and CDR2 (germline): SGDLS, YYNGEE. CDR3 length: 14 amino acids. The junction had 4 bases not matched to a gene; V was cut back by 0 bases and J by 9 bases. CDR3 in DNA: TGTGCCAGCAGCGTAGGGGGACTAGCTTCTGAGCAGTTCTTC. Amino acids: CASSVGGLASEQFF.

The chain carries TRBV7-2 and TRBJ2-7; 14 nucleotides agree with TRBD2. The CDR3 is 17 residues long. Trimming removed 4 bases from V and 0 bases from J; junction bases left unmatched: 5. The germline gives CDR1 SGHTA, CDR2 FQGNSA. The CDR3 bases are TGTGCCAGCAGCTGGGGACTAGCGGGGGTAGACTCCTACGAGCAGTACTTC. Amino acids: CASSWGLAGVDSYEQYF.

The rearrangement uses TRBV7-8 and TRBJ1-1; D gene uncertain. This CDR3 is built from 17 residues. Germline V gene sequence: CDR1 SGHVS, CDR2 FQNEAQ. V was shortened by 5 bases and J by 6 bases, with 25 bases between the two germline ends. The CDR3 bases are TGTGCCAGCAGCCCCCGGGGAGGGCGTGGGATAAGCGCTGAAGCTTTCTTT. It specifies CASSPRGGRGISAEAFF.

The chain combines TRBV4-2 with TRBJ2-7; 7 bases align to TRBD1. From germline, CDR1 is LGHNA and CDR2 YNFKEQ. This CDR3 has 15 residues. V gave up 6 bases and J gave up 2 bases; unmatched junction bases: 10. The CDR3 here is CASSQRAGGTYEQYF. CDR3 nucleotides: TGTGCCAGCAGTCAGAGGGCAGGGGGAACCTACGAGCAGTACTTC.